This TCR beta chain was sequenced during a study of identical twins. For this clonotype: Its specificity is not known.

V lost 2 bases, J lost 0 bases, and 12 bases stayed unmatched. Germline-derived CDR1 and CDR2 are SGHVS and FNYEAQ. This CDR3 contains 21 residues. With template switching, a universal primer site was added, and the cDNA carried unique molecular identifiers. MiXCR, applied by TCRdb to the 5' RACE reads, yields one record per CDR3 protein. The sample has roughly 260,000 distinct CDR3 sequences; roughly an eighth are singletons. General observations from the study: With abundant cord blood beta clonotypes, insertions were fewer; memory repertoires showed no such pattern. Rather than following the same donors, the conclusions depended on cross-sectional statistical analysis. Partly confounded zero-insertion analyses could result from invariant MAIT and iNKT cells.

The rearrangement links TRBV7-6 to TRBJ2-1, with 14 bases aligning to TRBD2. The sample comprised memory (CD45RO+) T cells sorted from blood. This TCR was sampled from a woman between 18 and 29 years old in good health. The CDR3 reads CASSLRGLAGDQQSSYNEQFF. CDR3 in DNA: TGTGCCAGCAGCTTAAGGGGACTAGCGGGGGACCAACAAAGCTCCTACAATGAGCAGTTCTTC.